Here is one TCR beta chain with its context. Per the authors' pipeline: From reference gene primer amplification, estimates of nucleated cell counts were derived. Some clones are missing from TCRdb's copy, which holds only in-frame ones; the method was immunoSEQ multiplex PCR. The V and J calls and clone size are taken from that table; D and trimming were inferred from the DNA. The sample lists 240,000 or so clones, about four fifths occurring once. The CDR3 consists of 14 residues. Germline-derived CDR1 and CDR2 are MDHEN and SYDVKM. Trimming at V came to 2 bases and at J to 7 bases, leaving 4 bases not matched to a gene. The record originates from a study of blood T cell repertoires in COVID-19. The overall study: Donors in the United States, Italy and Spain gave samples during acute or convalescent COVID-19. From T cells, B-cell-depleted T cells, or PBMCs came the material, which was cDNA or gDNA.

The sequenced sample consisted of peripheral blood. The chain combines TRBV28 with TRBJ1-4; 7 positions match TRBD1. The origin of this receptor is a man aged 30-40 years who had recovered from COVID-19. The CDR3 loop reads CASSLDRAAEKLFF. CDR3 coding DNA: TGTGCCAGCAGTTTAGACAGGGCGGCTGAAAAACTGTTTTTT.